The T cell receptor (beta chain) described here comes from a study of neurological immune-mediated disorders. Overall study findings and caveats: None of the CDR3 amino acid sequences in expanded clones turned up in more than one subject, which points to private repertoires in all groups.

Trimming took 0 bases from V and 5 from J, leaving 7 bases between them. Germline CDR1 reads SGDLS; CDR2 reads YYNGEE. This CDR3 has 13 amino acids. Ten or more counts support this clonotype. What it binds is unknown. 5'RACE with 10-nucleotide random UMIs generated the cDNA. TCRdb called the 5' RACE reads again in MiXCR, with one record for every CDR3 protein. The sample consists of about 79,000 distinct CDR3 sequences, about 14% of them appearing once. The chain links TRBV9 to TRBJ2-3; D remains ambiguous. Sequencing was done on a sample of PBMCs. The receptor comes from a woman in her forties or fifties in good health. The CDR3, as DNA: TGTGCCAGCAGCGTAGAAGGCAAAGATACGCAGTATTTT. This codes for CASSVEGKDTQYF. The full variable domain, in which reference TRBV9 and TRBJ2-3 provide the parts outside the CDR3, is DSGVTQTPKHLITATGQRVTLRCSPRSGDLSVYWYQQSLDQGLQFLIQYYNGEERAKGNILERFSAQQFPDLHSELNLSSLELGDSALYFCASSVEGKDTQYFGPGTRLTVL.